This T cell receptor (beta chain) derives from a study of OX40 agonist ivuxolimab in advanced cancers. Broader study findings: In a subset of nonresponders, normalized T-cell clonal expansion was also low. CD8+ T cells (on average) carried more expanded clones than CD4+ T cells.

TCRdb keeps only in-frame clones here, not all; method: immunoSEQ multiplex PCR. The data show roughly 100,000 clones, with 85% to 90% seen just once and more than 0.15% held by the top ten. The CDR3 has 13 residues. The V and J ends lost 0 bases and 8 bases respectively, with 8 bases between them. Per germline, CDR1 MNHEY and CDR2 SVGAGI. About this clone itself: Its antigen is not known.

The specimen comprised CD4+ or CD8+ T cells sorted from blood, sampled in a trial of the OX40 agonist ivuxolimab. This sequence joins TRBV6-5 and TRBJ2-1, with D unresolved. This clonotype was obtained from an adult with an advanced solid tumor such as melanoma, head and neck, liver or kidney cancer. CDR3 sequence: CASSYSQQYEQFF. CDR3 in DNA: TGTGCCAGCAGTTACTCCCAGCAGTATGAGCAGTTCTTC.